One and the same sample provided the 8 T cell receptor beta chains below, sequenced in a study of T cell changes during pregnancy in multiple sclerosis (dated by TCRdb to 2018 to 2020). The method behind the library was the immunoSEQ multiplex PCR assay. As stored in TCRdb, this immuneACCESS dataset retains in-frame rearrangements with V and J assigned. A fraction of the clones does not appear; measured against another copy, unresolved V genes explain less than half of the discrepancy, and the remainder lacks a known reason. The sample profile shows roughly 64,000 clones; around 96% of them were found once. Roughly 2.4% of the sample is taken by the ten largest. The sequencing here drew on CD8+ T cells from peripheral blood mononuclear cells, taken after pregnancy. The receptors derive from a female donor with multiple sclerosis, enrolled in a pregnancy study.

J is TRBJ2-5 and V is TRBV27; tentative D call: TRBD2 (6 bases). Germline assignment: CDR1 MNHEY and CDR2 SMNVEV (reference sequence). This CDR3 spans 13 amino acids. V lost 3 bases, J lost 4 bases, and 9 bases lay in between. For the CDR3, the DNA is TGTGCCAGCAGTTTTCAAGCGGGAGAGACCCAGTACTTC. This sequence encodes CASSFQAGETQYF.

The rearrangement links TRBV7-9 to TRBJ2-3, with 9 positions matching TRBD2. The V segment lost 5 bases and the J segment 5 bases; nucleotides outside the gene matches: 8. The germline CDR1 and CDR2 sequences are SEHNR and FQNEAQ (reference sequence). The length of the CDR3 is 15 residues. CDR3 nucleotides: TGTGCCAGCAGCACGGGACTAGCCCCATTAGATACGCAGTATTTT. Translated, it gives CASSTGLAPLDTQYF.

The rearrangement links TRBV19 to TRBJ1-3; D unresolved. Per germline, CDR1 LNHDA and CDR2 SQIVND (reference sequence). V gave up 1 base and J gave up 4 bases, with 8 bases separating them. The CDR3 covers 14 residues. The CDR3 nucleotides are TGTGCCAGTAGTATAGGTGGCGGCGGAAACACCATATATTTT. Amino acids: CASSIGGGGNTIYF.

V gene TRBV4-1 combines with J gene TRBJ2-5; 9 nucleotides match TRBD2. The DNA end is more similar to TRBJ2-7, so the J call may be wrong. The CDR3 totals 17 residues. The germline gives CDR1 MGHRA, CDR2 YSYEKL. CDR3 nucleotide sequence: TGCGCCAGCAGCCAAGATATAAGGGTGGGACTAGCTCTCGAGCAGTACTTC. Its translation: CASSQDIRVGLALEQYF.

The chain uses TRBV28 and TRBJ2-5; D perhaps matches TRBD1 (5 bases). The germline V and J ends were trimmed by 2 bases and 3 bases, with 10 bases remaining between them. CDR3 length: 14 amino acids. Germline V CDR1 and CDR2: MDHEN, SYDVKM. The CDR3 bases are TGTGCCAGCAGTTTAAGTTTAGGGGAAGAGACCCAGTACTTC. Protein: CASSLSLGEETQYF.

V is TRBV10-3 and J is TRBJ2-3; D gene unclear. Germline CDR1 and CDR2: ENHRY and SYGVKD. The CDR3 runs 14 residues. The ends were cut back, 2 bases at V and 1 base at J, with 7 bases in the middle. CDR3 amino acids: CAISEVLRTDTQYF. As DNA, the CDR3 is TGTGCCATCAGTGAGGTCCTACGCACAGATACGCAGTATTTT.

This chain joins TRBV27 and TRBJ1-5; possibly TRBD1 for D (5 bases). The germline V gene encodes CDR1 MNHEY and CDR2 SMNVEV (reference sequence). This CDR3 spans 14 amino acids. Trimming pared 3 bases from V and 7 bases from J, leaving 13 bases between. Here the CDR3 DNA reads TGTGCCAGCAGTTTCGCAGGGTCTCGCCAGCCCCAGCATTTT. Protein product: CASSFAGSRQPQHF.

V is TRBV27 and J is TRBJ2-7; 10 nucleotides agree with TRBD2. The CDR3 covers 14 residues. Losses at the gene ends were 1 base for V and 3 bases for J; bases not matched to a gene: 0. Germline V gene lookup returns CDR1 MNHEY and CDR2 SMNVEV (reference sequence). In DNA form, the CDR3 reads TGTGCCAGCAGTTTATGGACTAGCGGCTACGAGCAGTACTTC. As protein: CASSLWTSGYEQYF.